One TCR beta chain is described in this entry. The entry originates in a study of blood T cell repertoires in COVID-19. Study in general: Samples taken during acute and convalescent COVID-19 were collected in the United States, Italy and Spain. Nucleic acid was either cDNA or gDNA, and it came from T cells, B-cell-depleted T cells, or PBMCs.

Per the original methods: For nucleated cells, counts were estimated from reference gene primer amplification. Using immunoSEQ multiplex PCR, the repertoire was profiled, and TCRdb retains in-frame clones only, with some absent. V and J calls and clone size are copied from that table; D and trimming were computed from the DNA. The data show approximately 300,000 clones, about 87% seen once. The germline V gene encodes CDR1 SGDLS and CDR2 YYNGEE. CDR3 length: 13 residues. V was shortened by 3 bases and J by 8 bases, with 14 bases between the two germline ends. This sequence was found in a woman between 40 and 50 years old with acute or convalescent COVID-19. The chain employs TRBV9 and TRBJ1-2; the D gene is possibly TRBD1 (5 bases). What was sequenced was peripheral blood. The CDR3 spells CASSEGAASGYTF. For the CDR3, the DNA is TGTGCCAGCAGCGAAGGGGCCGCCAGCGGCTACACCTTC.